A single sample gave rise to the 25 T cell receptor beta chains below, sequenced in a study of blood T cell repertoires in COVID-19. Profiled with immunoSEQ multiplex PCR; TCRdb holds only in-frame clones, not every one. The table has 40,000 to 45,000 clones, more than 85% seen once. Sequencing input: peripheral blood. The receptor source for this set is a human donor in a cohort sampled during active COVID-19.

The chain employs TRBV4-3 and TRBJ1-3; D uncertain. Germline CDR1 LGHNA, CDR2 YSLEER. CDR3 length: 17 amino acids. V lost 5 bases and J 1 base, leaving 18 bases between the germline ends. CDR3 sequence (DNA): TGCGCCAGCAGCTCCCGAGCGATGGGTATTTCTGGAAACACCATATATTTT. The encoded protein is CASSSRAMGISGNTIYF.

The rearrangement uses TRBV5-1 and TRBJ2-3, with D perhaps TRBD1 (6 bases). Germline CDR1 and CDR2: SGHRS and YFSETQ. The CDR3 has 14 amino acids. V lost 0 bases to trimming and J lost 3 bases, with 8 bases between them. Here the CDR3 DNA reads TGCGCCAGCAGCTTGGACCAGGGGACAGATACGCAGTATTTT. It specifies CASSLDQGTDTQYF. Combining the CDR3 with reference TRBV5-1 and TRBJ2-3 gives the whole variable domain KAGVTQTPRYLIKTRGQQVTLSCSPISGHRSVSWYQQTPGQGLQFLFEYFSETQRNKGNFPGRFSGRQFSNSRSEMNVSTLELGDSALYLCASSLDQGTDTQYFGPGTRLTVL.

The V call is TRBV15, the J call TRBJ1-1, with D perhaps TRBD1 (6 bases). The CDR3 length is 15 residues. The V and J ends lost 0 bases and 5 bases respectively, with 13 bases between them. Germline CDR1 LNHNV, CDR2 YYDKDF (reference sequence). Here the CDR3 reads CATSRDPVRGTEAFF. In DNA form, the CDR3 reads TGTGCCACCAGCAGAGATCCGGTCAGGGGTACTGAAGCTTTCTTT.

The J gene is TRBJ1-2, the V gene TRBV7-8; 9 bases are shared with TRBD1. The germline CDR1 and CDR2 sequences are SGHVS and FQNEAQ. With V trimmed by 5 bases and J by 8 bases, 15 bases remained unmatched. The CDR3 is 16 amino acids. CDR3 sequence (DNA): TGTGCCAGCAGCCACATATCCCTCTGGGACAGGGACGGCTACACCTTC. It yields the protein CASSHISLWDRDGYTF.

The chain joins TRBV12-3 or TRBV12-4 to TRBJ2-5, with D possibly being TRBD2 (5 bases). This CDR3 has 13 amino acids. V lost 6 bases, J lost 5 bases, and 13 bases lay in between. CDR3 sequence: CASRTGPGETQYF. The CDR3 DNA reads TGTGCCAGCAGAACCGGTCCGGGGGAGACCCAGTACTTC.

The rearrangement uses TRBV4-1 and TRBJ2-3; weak D call: TRBD2 (6 bases). Germline V CDR1 and CDR2: MGHRA, YSYEKL. This CDR3 region has 16 residues. V lost 2 bases, J lost 4 bases, and 16 bases lay in between. The CDR3 here is CASSQNRDSSADTQYF. CDR3 DNA: TGCGCCAGCAGCCAAAACCGGGACTCCAGCGCAGATACGCAGTATTTT.

V is TRBV5-6 and J is TRBJ1-5; D call uncertain. Trimming removed 4 bases at V and 0 bases at J, with 8 bases between. The CDR3 consists of 14 residues. The germline CDR1 and CDR2 sequences are SGHDT and YYEEEE. The CDR3 DNA is TGTGCCAGCAGCACGGGGATTAGCAATCAGCCCCAGCATTTT. This sequence encodes CASSTGISNQPQHF. Looking up the rest from reference TRBV5-6 and TRBJ1-5 gives the full variable domain: DAGVTQSPTHLIKTRGQQVTLRCSPKSGHDTVSWYQQALGQGPQFIFQYYEEEERQRGNFPDRFSGHQFPNYSSELNVNALLLGDSALYLCASSTGISNQPQHFGDGTRLSIL.

The V call is TRBV28, the J call TRBJ1-1, with D unclear. Trimming shortened V by 4 bases and J by 5 bases, and 8 bases separated the two germline ends. CDR1 is MDHEN, CDR2 SYDVKM, per germline. This CDR3 contains 12 residues. The CDR3, as DNA: TGTGCCAGCAGTTCCGCGAGGACTGAAGCTTTCTTT. As protein: CASSSARTEAFF.

The chain recombines TRBV5-4 with TRBJ2-3, with 7 bases matching TRBD1. This CDR3 has 15 residues. With 6 bases clipped from V and 4 bases from J, the junction kept 11 bases outside the gene matches. Germline assignment: CDR1 SGHNT and CDR2 YYREEE (reference sequence). The CDR3 is CASTRQGLYSDTQYF. The CDR3 DNA reads TGTGCCAGCACCCGACAGGGTCTGTATTCAGATACGCAGTATTTT.

V usage is TRBV19 and J usage is TRBJ1-5; D not certain. Trimming removed 7 bases from V and 4 bases from J, with 17 bases in between. Per the germline V gene, CDR1 is LNHDA and CDR2 is SQIVND (reference sequence). The CDR3 runs to 15 residues. DNA of the CDR3: TGTGCCAGTACATCCCCGAAGTCCGGGAATCAGCCCCAGCATTTT. Protein product: CASTSPKSGNQPQHF.

The V gene is TRBV7-8, the J gene TRBJ2-1; D may be TRBD2 (7 bases). Trimming shortened V by 8 bases and J by 1 base, and 15 bases separated the two germline ends. The germline V gene encodes CDR1 SGHVS and CDR2 FQNEAQ. The CDR3 is made up of 15 amino acids. This CDR3 is CASRIGGTSYNEQFF. CDR3 DNA sequence: TGTGCCAGCCGAATCGGGGGGACATCCTACAATGAGCAGTTCTTC.

The chain uses TRBV4-1 and TRBJ2-3; perhaps TRBD2 as D (7 bases). The CDR3 sequence is 14 residues long. Looked up from germline, CDR1 is MGHRA and CDR2 is YSYEKL. Trimming pared 5 bases from V and 3 bases from J, leaving 12 bases between. The CDR3 reads CASSWGGETDTQYF. CDR3 in DNA: TGCGCCAGCAGCTGGGGGGGCGAGACAGATACGCAGTATTTT.

The chain joins TRBV3-1 (or the pseudogene TRBV3-2) to TRBJ2-3; 8 bases align to TRBD2. V dropped 5 bases and J dropped 1; count of bases not matched to a gene: 5. The CDR3 loop spans 15 amino acids. Looked up from germline, CDR1 is LGHDT and CDR2 is YNNKEL (reference sequence). CDR3 sequence reads: CASSAFGGGTDTQYF. The CDR3, as DNA: TGTGCCAGCAGCGCCTTCGGGGGGGGCACAGATACGCAGTATTTT.

A single count supports this clone. The rearrangement joins TRBV20-1 to TRBJ2-7; no reliable D call. From germline, CDR1 is DFQATT and CDR2 SNEGSKA (reference sequence). V lost 3 bases, J lost 5 bases, and 17 bases lay in between. CDR3 size: 14 residues. The CDR3 DNA reads as TGCAGTGCTAGTTCCGAGCGTTCGATGCACGAGCAGTACTTC. It yields the protein CSASSERSMHEQYF.

The V call is TRBV4-1, the J call TRBJ2-3, with D unresolved. V was shortened by 3 bases and J by 4 bases, with 14 bases between the two germline ends. The CDR3 runs to 15 residues. Germline V lookup: CDR1 MGHRA, CDR2 YSYEKL. The CDR3 coding sequence is TGCGCCAGCAGCCAGGGCCCTACCCCCTCAGATACGCAGTATTTT. Translated, it gives CASSQGPTPSDTQYF.

This chain connects TRBV24-1 to TRBJ2-2; 11 bases are a match to TRBD2. Losses at the gene ends were 3 bases for V and 6 bases for J; bases not matched to a gene: 8. In germline, CDR1 is KGHDR, CDR2 SFDVKD. The CDR3 is 17 residues long. CDR3 loop: CATSDPGTSGLSGELFF. CDR3 DNA sequence: TGTGCCACCAGTGATCCCGGGACTAGCGGTTTGTCCGGGGAGCTGTTTTTT.

The V gene is TRBV5-4, the J gene TRBJ2-1; TRBD2 agrees at 7 bases. V was clipped by 0 bases and J by 5 bases; unmatched bases: 5. The CDR3 contains 15 residues. Per germline, CDR1 SGHNT and CDR2 YYREEE (reference sequence). Here the CDR3 reads CASSLAAGMNNEQFF. The CDR3 DNA follows: TGTGCCAGCAGCTTGGCAGCGGGAATGAACAATGAGCAGTTCTTC.

V is TRBV3-1 (or the pseudogene TRBV3-2) and J is TRBJ2-5; no clear D gene. V lost 1 base, J lost 1 base, and 13 bases lay in between. CDR1 is LGHDT and CDR2 is YNNKEL in the germline V gene (reference sequence). The CDR3 loop spans 16 amino acids. The CDR3 loop is CASSQGPSSGQETQYF. Here the CDR3 DNA reads TGTGCCAGCAGCCAAGGGCCCTCCTCGGGCCAAGAGACCCAGTACTTC.

The chain has TRBV4-1 and TRBJ1-4; D uncertain. Per germline, CDR1 MGHRA and CDR2 YSYEKL. The CDR3 extends over 14 amino acids. Trimming shortened V by 2 bases and J by 8 bases, and 12 bases separated the two germline ends. For the CDR3, the DNA is TGCGCCAGCAGCCAATCTGCAGAATACGAAAAACTGTTTTTT. Encoded protein: CASSQSAEYEKLFF.

The V call is TRBV7-2, the J call TRBJ1-2; possible D gene TRBD1, 5 bases. This CDR3 contains 17 residues. The germline V and J ends were trimmed by 2 bases and 2 bases, with 18 bases remaining between them. Germline CDR1 and CDR2: SGHTA and FQGNSA. CDR3 in amino acids: CASSLNVREGLNYGYTF. The CDR3 nucleotides read TGTGCCAGCAGCTTAAATGTGAGGGAGGGACTGAACTATGGCTACACCTTC.

The J gene is TRBJ2-6, the V gene TRBV10-3; 7 bases line up with TRBD1. The V gene's germline CDR1 is ENHRY and CDR2 SYGVKD. The trim removed 6 bases at V and 0 bases at J, leaving 2 bases unmatched. The CDR3 has 15 amino acids. The CDR3 protein is CAIRGQISGANVLTF. The DNA for the CDR3 is TGTGCCATCAGGGGACAGATCTCTGGGGCCAACGTCCTGACTTTC.

The chain recombines TRBV5-1 with TRBJ1-2, with 7 nucleotides matching TRBD1. Germline trimming cut 4 bases from V and 1 base from J; bases unmatched to any gene: 4. Germline-derived CDR1 and CDR2 are SGHRS and YFSETQ. The CDR3 is 14 amino acids. Here the CDR3 DNA reads TGCGCCAGCAGCGCATACAGGGGTAACTATGGCTACACCTTC. As protein: CASSAYRGNYGYTF.

The chain combines TRBV7-2 with TRBJ1-6; D uncertain. From germline, CDR1 is SGHTA and CDR2 FQGNSA. Trimming left V 6 bases short and J 6 bases short, with 15 bases between. The length of the CDR3 is 15 residues. Here the CDR3 reads CASRLEGSLNSPLHF. The CDR3, as DNA: TGTGCCAGCAGATTGGAGGGCAGCCTTAATTCACCCCTCCACTTT.

The rearrangement links TRBV5-1 to TRBJ2-7; TRBD1 matches 11 bases. The CDR3 extends over 14 amino acids. Germline trimming cut 5 bases from V and 5 bases from J; bases unmatched to any gene: 6. Germline CDR1 SGHRS, CDR2 YFSETQ. In DNA, the CDR3 is TGCGCCAGCAGTGATGGGACAGGGGGAAACGAGCAGTACTTC. Its translation is CASSDGTGGNEQYF.

The CDR3 region is CASRGQGNTEAFF. The CDR3 coding sequence is TGTGCCAGCAGGGGACAGGGGAACACTGAAGCTTTCTTT. This chain uses TRBV27 with TRBJ1-1, with 9 bases matching TRBD1. The CDR3 spans 13 residues. With V trimmed by 6 bases and J by 1 base, 0 bases remained unmatched. CDR1 MNHEY and CDR2 SMNVEV come from the germline V gene (reference sequence).